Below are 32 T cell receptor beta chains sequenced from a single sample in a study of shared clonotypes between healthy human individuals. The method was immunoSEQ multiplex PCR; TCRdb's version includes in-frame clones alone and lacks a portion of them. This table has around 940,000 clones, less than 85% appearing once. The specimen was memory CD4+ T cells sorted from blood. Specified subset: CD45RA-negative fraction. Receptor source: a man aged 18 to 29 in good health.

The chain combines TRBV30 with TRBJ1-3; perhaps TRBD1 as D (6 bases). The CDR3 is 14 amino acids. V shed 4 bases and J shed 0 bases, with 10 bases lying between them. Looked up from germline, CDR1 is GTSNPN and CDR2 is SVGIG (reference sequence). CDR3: CAWTTGSSGNTIYF. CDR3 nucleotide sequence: TGTGCCTGGACTACAGGGAGCTCTGGAAACACCATATATTTT.

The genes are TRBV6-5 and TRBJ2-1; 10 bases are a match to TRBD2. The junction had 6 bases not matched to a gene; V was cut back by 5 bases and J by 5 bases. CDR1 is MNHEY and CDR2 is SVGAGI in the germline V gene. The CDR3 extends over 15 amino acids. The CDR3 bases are TGTGCCAGCAGTGCCAGGGGACTAGCGCACAATGAGCAGTTCTTC. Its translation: CASSARGLAHNEQFF.

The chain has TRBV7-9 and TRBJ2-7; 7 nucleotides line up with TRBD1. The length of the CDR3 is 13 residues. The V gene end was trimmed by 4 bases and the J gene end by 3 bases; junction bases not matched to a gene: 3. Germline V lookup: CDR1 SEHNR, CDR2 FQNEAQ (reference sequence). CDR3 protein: CASSWGQIYEQYF. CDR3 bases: TGTGCCAGCAGCTGGGGACAGATCTACGAGCAGTACTTC.

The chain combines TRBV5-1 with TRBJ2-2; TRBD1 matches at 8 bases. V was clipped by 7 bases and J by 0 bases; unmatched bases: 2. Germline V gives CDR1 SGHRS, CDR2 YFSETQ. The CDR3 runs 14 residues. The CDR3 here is CASRDRSNTGELFF. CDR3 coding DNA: TGCGCCAGCCGGGACAGGTCGAACACCGGGGAGCTGTTTTTT. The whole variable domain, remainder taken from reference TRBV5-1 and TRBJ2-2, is KAGVTQTPRYLIKTRGQQVTLSCSPISGHRSVSWYQQTPGQGLQFLFEYFSETQRNKGNFPGRFSGRQFSNSRSEMNVSTLELGDSALYLCASRDRSNTGELFFGEGSRLTVL.

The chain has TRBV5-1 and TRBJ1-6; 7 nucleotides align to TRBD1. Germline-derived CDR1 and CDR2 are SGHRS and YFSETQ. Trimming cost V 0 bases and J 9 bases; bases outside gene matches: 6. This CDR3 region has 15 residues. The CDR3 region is CASSLDGQASSPLHF. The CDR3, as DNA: TGCGCCAGCAGCTTGGATGGACAGGCCAGTTCACCCCTCCACTTT. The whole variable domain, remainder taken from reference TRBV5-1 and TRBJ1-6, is KAGVTQTPRYLIKTRGQQVTLSCSPISGHRSVSWYQQTPGQGLQFLFEYFSETQRNKGNFPGRFSGRQFSNSRSEMNVSTLELGDSALYLCASSLDGQASSPLHFGNGTRLTVT.

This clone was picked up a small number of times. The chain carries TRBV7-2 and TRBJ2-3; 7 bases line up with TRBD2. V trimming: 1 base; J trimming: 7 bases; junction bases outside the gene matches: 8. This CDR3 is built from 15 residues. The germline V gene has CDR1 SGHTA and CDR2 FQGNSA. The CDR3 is CASSLDRAGSNTQYF. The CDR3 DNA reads TGTGCCAGCAGCTTAGACCGAGCGGGGAGTAATACGCAGTATTTT.

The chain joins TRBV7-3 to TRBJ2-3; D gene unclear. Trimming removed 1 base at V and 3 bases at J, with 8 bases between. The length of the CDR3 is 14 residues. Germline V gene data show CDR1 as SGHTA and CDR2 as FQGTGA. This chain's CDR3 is CASSLREQTDTQYF. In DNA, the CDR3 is TGTGCCAGCAGCTTAAGGGAACAGACAGATACGCAGTATTTT.

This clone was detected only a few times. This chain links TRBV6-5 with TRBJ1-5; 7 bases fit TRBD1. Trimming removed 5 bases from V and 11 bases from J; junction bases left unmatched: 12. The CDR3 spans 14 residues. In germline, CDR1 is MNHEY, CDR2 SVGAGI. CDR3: CASSRQGAGGSQHF. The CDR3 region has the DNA TGTGCCAGCAGTCGACAGGGCGCAGGGGGTTCCCAGCATTTT.

CDR3 sequence: CASTSPGGYGYTF. CDR3 coding DNA: TGTGCCAGCACGTCCCCGGGAGGGTATGGCTACACCTTC. The rearrangement uses TRBV28 and TRBJ1-2; D gene unclear. Trimming pared 7 bases from V and 5 bases from J, leaving 14 bases between. Germline-derived CDR1 and CDR2 are MDHEN and SYDVKM. The length of the CDR3 is 13 residues.

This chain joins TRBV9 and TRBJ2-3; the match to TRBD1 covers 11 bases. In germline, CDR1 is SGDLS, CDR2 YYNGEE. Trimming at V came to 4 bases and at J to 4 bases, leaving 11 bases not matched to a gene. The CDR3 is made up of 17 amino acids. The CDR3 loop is CASSTKPGTGGADTQYF. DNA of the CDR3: TGTGCCAGCAGCACGAAACCCGGGACAGGGGGTGCAGATACGCAGTATTTT.

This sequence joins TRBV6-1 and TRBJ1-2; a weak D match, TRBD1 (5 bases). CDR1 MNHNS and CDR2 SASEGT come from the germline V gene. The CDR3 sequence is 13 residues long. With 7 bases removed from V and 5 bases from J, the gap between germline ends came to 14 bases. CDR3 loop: CASIPREGYGYTF. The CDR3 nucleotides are TGTGCCAGCATACCCAGGGAGGGGTATGGCTACACCTTC.

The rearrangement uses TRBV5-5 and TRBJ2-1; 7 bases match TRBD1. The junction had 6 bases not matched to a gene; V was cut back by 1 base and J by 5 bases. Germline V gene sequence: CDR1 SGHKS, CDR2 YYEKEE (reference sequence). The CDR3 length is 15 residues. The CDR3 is CASSLRPDRDNEQFF. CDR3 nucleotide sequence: TGTGCCAGCAGCTTGAGGCCCGACAGGGACAATGAGCAGTTCTTC.

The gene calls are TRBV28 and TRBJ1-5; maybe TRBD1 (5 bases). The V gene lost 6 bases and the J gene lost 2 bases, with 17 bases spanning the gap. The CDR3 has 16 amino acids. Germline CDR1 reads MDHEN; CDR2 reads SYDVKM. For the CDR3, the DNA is TGTGCCAGCAGCAGTACCGGGGGTTCGGGCAATCAGCCCCAGCATTTT. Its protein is CASSSTGGSGNQPQHF.

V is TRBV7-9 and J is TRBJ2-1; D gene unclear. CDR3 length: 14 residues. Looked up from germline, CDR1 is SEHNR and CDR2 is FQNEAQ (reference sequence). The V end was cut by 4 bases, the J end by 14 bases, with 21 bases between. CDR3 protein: CASSSRTTGSEEFF. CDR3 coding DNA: TGTGCCAGCAGCTCCAGAACTACCGGGTCTGAAGAGTTCTTC.

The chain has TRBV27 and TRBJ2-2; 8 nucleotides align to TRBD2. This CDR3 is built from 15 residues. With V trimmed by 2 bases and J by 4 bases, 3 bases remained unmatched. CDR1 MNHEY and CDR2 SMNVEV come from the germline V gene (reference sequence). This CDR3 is CASSLRREVTGELFF. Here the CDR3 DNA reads TGTGCCAGCAGTTTAAGGCGGGAGGTCACCGGGGAGCTGTTTTTT.

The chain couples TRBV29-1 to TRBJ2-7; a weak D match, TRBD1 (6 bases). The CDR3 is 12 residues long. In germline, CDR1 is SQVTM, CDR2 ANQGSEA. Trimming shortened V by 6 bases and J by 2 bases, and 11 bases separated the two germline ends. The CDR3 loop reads CSVLGDTYEQYF. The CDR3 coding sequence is TGCAGCGTCCTAGGGGACACCTACGAGCAGTACTTC.

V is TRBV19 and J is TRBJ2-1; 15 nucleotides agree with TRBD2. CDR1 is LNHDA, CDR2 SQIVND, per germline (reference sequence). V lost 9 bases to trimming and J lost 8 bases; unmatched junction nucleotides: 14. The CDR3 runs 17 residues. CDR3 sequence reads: CASSRSKGLAGGHEQFF. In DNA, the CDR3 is TGTGCCAGCTCAAGAAGTAAGGGACTAGCGGGGGGACATGAGCAGTTCTTC.

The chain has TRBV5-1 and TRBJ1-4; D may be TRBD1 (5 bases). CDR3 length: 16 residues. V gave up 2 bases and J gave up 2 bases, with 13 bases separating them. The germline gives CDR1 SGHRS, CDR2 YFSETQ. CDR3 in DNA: TGCGCCAGCAGCTTCCAGGGAATTACGACTAATGAAAAACTGTTTTTT. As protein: CASSFQGITTNEKLFF.

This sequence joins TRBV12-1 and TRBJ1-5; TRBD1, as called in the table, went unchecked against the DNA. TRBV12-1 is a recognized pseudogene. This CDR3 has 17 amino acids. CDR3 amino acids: CASSYPQQGLRNQPQHF. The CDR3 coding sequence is TGTGCCAGCAGCTACCCCCAACAGGGATTACGCAATCAGCCCCAGCATTTT.

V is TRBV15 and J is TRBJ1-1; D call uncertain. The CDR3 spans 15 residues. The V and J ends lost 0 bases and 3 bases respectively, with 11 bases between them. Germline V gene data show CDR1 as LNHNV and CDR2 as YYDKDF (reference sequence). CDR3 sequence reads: CATSRDQLGYTEAFF. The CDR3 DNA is TGTGCCACCAGCAGAGATCAACTCGGCTACACTGAAGCTTTCTTT.

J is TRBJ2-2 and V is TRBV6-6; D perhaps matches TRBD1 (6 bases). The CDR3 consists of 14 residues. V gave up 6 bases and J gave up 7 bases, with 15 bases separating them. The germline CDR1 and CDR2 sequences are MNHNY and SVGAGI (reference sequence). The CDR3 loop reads CASSPDRIFGELFF. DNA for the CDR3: TGTGCCAGCAGCCCCGACAGGATATTCGGGGAGCTGTTTTTT.

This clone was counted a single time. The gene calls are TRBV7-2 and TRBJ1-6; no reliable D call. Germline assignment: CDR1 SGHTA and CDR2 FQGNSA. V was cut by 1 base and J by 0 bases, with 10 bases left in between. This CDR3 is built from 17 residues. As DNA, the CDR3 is TGTGCCAGCAGCTTAGACGTCGGCAGCTCCTATAATTCACCCCTCCACTTT. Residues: CASSLDVGSSYNSPLHF.

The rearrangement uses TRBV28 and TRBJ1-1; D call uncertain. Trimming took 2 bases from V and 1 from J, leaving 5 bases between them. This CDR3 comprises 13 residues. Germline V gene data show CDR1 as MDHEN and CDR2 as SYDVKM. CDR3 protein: CASSLIWNTEAFF. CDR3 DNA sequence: TGTGCCAGCAGTTTAATATGGAACACTGAAGCTTTCTTT.

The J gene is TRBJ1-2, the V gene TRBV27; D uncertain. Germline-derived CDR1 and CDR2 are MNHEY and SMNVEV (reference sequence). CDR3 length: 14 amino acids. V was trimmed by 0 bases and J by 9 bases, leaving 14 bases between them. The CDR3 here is CASSLSRSGLSYTF. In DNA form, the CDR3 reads TGTGCCAGCAGTTTATCGAGGTCCGGATTGAGCTACACCTTC.

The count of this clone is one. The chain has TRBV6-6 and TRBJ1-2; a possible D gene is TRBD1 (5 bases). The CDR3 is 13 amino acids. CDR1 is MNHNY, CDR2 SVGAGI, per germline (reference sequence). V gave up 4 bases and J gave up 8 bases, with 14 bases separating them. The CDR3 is CASSFTGTSGYTF. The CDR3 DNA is TGTGCCAGCAGTTTTACGGGGACGAGCGGCTACACCTTC.

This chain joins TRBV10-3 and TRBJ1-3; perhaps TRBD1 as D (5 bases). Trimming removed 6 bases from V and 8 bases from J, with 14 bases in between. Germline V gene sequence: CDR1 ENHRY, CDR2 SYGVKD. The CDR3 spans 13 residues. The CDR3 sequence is CAIRRQGGDTIYF. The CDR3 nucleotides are TGTGCCATCAGACGCCAGGGAGGGGACACCATATATTTT.

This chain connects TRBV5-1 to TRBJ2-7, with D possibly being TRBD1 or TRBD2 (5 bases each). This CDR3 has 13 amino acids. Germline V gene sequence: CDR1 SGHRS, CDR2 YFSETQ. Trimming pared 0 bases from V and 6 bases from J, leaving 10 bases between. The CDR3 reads CASSLVLGVEQYF. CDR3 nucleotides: TGCGCCAGCAGCTTGGTATTGGGGGTCGAGCAGTACTTC.

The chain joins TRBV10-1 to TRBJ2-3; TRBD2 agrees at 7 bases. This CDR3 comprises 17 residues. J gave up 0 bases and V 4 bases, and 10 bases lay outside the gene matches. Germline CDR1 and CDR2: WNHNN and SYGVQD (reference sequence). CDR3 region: CASSASTSGASTDTQYF. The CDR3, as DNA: TGCGCCAGCAGTGCCTCGACGAGCGGGGCTAGCACAGATACGCAGTATTTT.

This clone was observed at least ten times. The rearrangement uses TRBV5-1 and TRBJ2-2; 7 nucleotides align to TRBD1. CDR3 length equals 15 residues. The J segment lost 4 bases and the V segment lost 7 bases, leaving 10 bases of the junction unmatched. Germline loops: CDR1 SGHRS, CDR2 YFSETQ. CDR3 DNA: TGCGCCAGCTCCAGAGACAGGGCGTCCACCGGGGAGCTGTTTTTT. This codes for CASSRDRASTGELFF.

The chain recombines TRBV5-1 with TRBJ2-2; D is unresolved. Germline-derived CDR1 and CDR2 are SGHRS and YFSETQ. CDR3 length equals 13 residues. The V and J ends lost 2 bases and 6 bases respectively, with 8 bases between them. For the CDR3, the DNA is TGCGCCAGCAGCTTTTTAGGTTCCGGGGAGCTGTTTTTT. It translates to CASSFLGSGELFF. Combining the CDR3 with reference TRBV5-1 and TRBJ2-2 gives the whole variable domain KAGVTQTPRYLIKTRGQQVTLSCSPISGHRSVSWYQQTPGQGLQFLFEYFSETQRNKGNFPGRFSGRQFSNSRSEMNVSTLELGDSALYLCASSFLGSGELFFGEGSRLTVL.

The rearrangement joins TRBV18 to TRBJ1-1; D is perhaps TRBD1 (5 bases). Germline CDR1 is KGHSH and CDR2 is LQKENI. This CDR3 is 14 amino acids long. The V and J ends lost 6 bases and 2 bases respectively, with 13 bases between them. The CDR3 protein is CASSPYRSNTEAFF. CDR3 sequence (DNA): TGTGCCAGCTCGCCGTACAGGAGTAACACTGAAGCTTTCTTT.

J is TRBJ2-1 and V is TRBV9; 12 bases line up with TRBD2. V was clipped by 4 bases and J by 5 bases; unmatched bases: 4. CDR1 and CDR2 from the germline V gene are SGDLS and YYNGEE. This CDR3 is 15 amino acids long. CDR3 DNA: TGTGCCAGCAGCTATGGACTAGCGGGAAACAATGAGCAGTTCTTC. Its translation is CASSYGLAGNNEQFF.